This passage covers 20 T cell receptor beta chains from one sample sequenced in a study of shared clonotypes between healthy human individuals. Measured with immunoSEQ multiplex PCR; TCRdb has only the in-frame clones, and not every one. Here the sample spans 2 million or so clones, roughly 94% being singletons. The sample consisted of naive CD4+ T cells sorted from blood. Stated subset: CD45RA+ positively selected. The receptors were gathered from a man younger than 30 in good health.

The V call is TRBV6-1, the J call TRBJ2-2; D is undetermined. Germline V CDR1 and CDR2: MNHNS, SASEGT. Trimming took 9 bases from V and 0 from J, leaving 5 bases between them. The CDR3 contains 12 residues. Here the CDR3 DNA reads TGTGCCAGTGAGTCGAACACCGGGGAGCTGTTTTTT. Translation: CASESNTGELFF.

The chain links TRBV27 to TRBJ1-4; D may be TRBD1 (6 bases). Trimming took off 6 bases at V and 8 bases at J, with 19 bases between the two ends. The CDR3 extends over 15 amino acids. CDR1 and CDR2 from the germline V gene are MNHEY and SMNVEV (reference sequence). Here the CDR3 DNA reads TGTGCCAGCAGCCCGACCGGGGGGGCTTTGGAAAAACTGTTTTTT. This gives the protein CASSPTGGALEKLFF.

The J gene is TRBJ2-3, the V gene TRBV18, with 9 bases that match TRBD2. Germline V gives CDR1 KGHSH, CDR2 LQKENI. The length of the CDR3 is 15 residues. With 1 base clipped from V and 1 base from J, the junction kept 0 bases outside the gene matches. CDR3 coding DNA: TGTGCCAGCTCACCACGACTAGCGGGCACAGATACGCAGTATTTT. Its protein product is CASSPRLAGTDTQYF. The variable domain in full, completed from reference TRBV18 and TRBJ2-3, reads NAGVMQNPRHLVRRRGQEARLRCSPMKGHSHVYWYRQLPEEGLKFMVYLQKENIIDESGMPKERFSAEFPKEGPSILRIQQVVRGDSAAYFCASSPRLAGTDTQYFGPGTRLTVL.

The chain is built from TRBV21-1 and TRBJ1-2. TRBV21-1 is annotated as a pseudogene. The CDR3 loop spans 12 amino acids. The CDR3 here is CASSKALYGYTF. The CDR3, as DNA: TGTGCCAGCAGCAAAGCTCTCTATGGCTACACCTTC.

The V and J genes are TRBV11-2 and TRBJ2-1; 10 bases are shared with TRBD2. CDR1 is SGHAT, CDR2 FQNNGV, per germline. CDR3 length equals 16 residues. With V trimmed by 5 bases and J by 5 bases, 9 bases remained unmatched. The CDR3 coding sequence is TGTGCCAGCAGCATACTTACTAGCGGGGACCACAATGAGCAGTTCTTC. It translates to CASSILTSGDHNEQFF.

The chain is built from TRBV12-5 and TRBJ2-1; tentatively, D is TRBD1 (5 bases). CDR3 length equals 15 residues. Trimming stripped 0 bases from V and 7 bases from J, with 13 bases between. Germline V lookup: CDR1 LGHNT, CDR2 FRNRAP. CDR3 DNA sequence: TGTGCTAGTGGTTTGGTGATTCGGCCAGGGAATGAGCAGTTCTTC. Its translation: CASGLVIRPGNEQFF.

In its sample, this clone was seen once. The chain employs TRBV6-5 and TRBJ1-1; 9 nucleotides agree with TRBD1. The CDR3 extends over 13 amino acids. V lost 6 bases to trimming and J lost 6 bases; unmatched junction nucleotides: 5. CDR1 MNHEY and CDR2 SVGAGI come from the germline V gene. CDR3 region: CASRGQGIAEAFF. CDR3 nucleotides: TGTGCCAGCAGGGGACAGGGTATCGCTGAAGCTTTCTTT.

The V and J genes are TRBV25-1 and TRBJ2-5; D could derive from TRBD1 or TRBD2 (5 bases each). The CDR3 spans 14 residues. Trimming shortened V by 5 bases and J by 2 bases, and 12 bases separated the two germline ends. Germline V gene data show CDR1 as MGHDK and CDR2 as SYGVNS. The DNA for the CDR3 is TGTGCCAGCAGTCTCCGGGGCAGTCAAGAGACCCAGTACTTC. Translation: CASSLRGSQETQYF.

The V call is TRBV15, the J call TRBJ1-1; the match to TRBD1 covers 7 bases. Germline lookup yields CDR1 LNHNV and CDR2 YYDKDF (reference sequence). CDR3 length: 15 residues. With V trimmed by 2 bases and J by 0 bases, 3 bases remained unmatched. This CDR3 reads CATSRPGQMNTEAFF. In DNA, the CDR3 is TGTGCCACCAGCAGACCGGGACAGATGAACACTGAAGCTTTCTTT.

J is TRBJ2-3 and V is TRBV5-1; possibly TRBD1 for D (6 bases). Between the trimmed V and J ends, which lost 5 bases and 7 bases, there was a span of 20 bases. Germline CDR1 and CDR2: SGHRS and YFSETQ. This CDR3 is 15 amino acids long. The CDR3 nucleotides are TGCGCCAGCAGAGAGGGGAGCTCGAGGGGGTATACGCAGTATTTT. It is translated as CASREGSSRGYTQYF.

The J gene is TRBJ2-3, the V gene TRBV20-1; D is undetermined. Germline CDR1 DFQATT, CDR2 SNEGSKA (reference sequence). This CDR3 has 11 amino acids. V lost 3 bases and J 7 bases, leaving 8 bases between the germline ends. The CDR3 sequence is CSASFVNTQYF. The CDR3 region has the DNA TGCAGTGCTAGTTTCGTGAATACGCAGTATTTT.

The V call is TRBV2, the J call TRBJ1-4; maybe TRBD1 (6 bases). The germline V and J ends were trimmed by 4 bases and 7 bases, with 13 bases remaining between them. The CDR3 runs to 14 residues. CDR1 and CDR2 (germline): SNHLY, FYNNEI. CDR3 region: CASSVGIGGEKLFF. The CDR3 DNA reads as TGTGCCAGCAGTGTGGGGATAGGGGGTGAAAAACTGTTTTTT.

V gene TRBV29-1 combines with J gene TRBJ2-1, with 10 bases matching TRBD2. V dropped 7 bases and J dropped 7; count of bases not matched to a gene: 4. The CDR3 sequence is 12 residues long. Germline CDR1 SQVTM, CDR2 ANQGSEA. The CDR3 DNA reads TGCAGCGCTACTAGCGGGGTTAATGAGCAGTTCTTC. It encodes CSATSGVNEQFF.

This chain uses TRBV6-6 with TRBJ2-7; 13 bases align to TRBD2. CDR3 length: 16 amino acids. The J segment lost 3 bases and the V segment lost 4 bases, leaving 6 bases of the junction unmatched. In germline, CDR1 is MNHNY, CDR2 SVGAGI (reference sequence). The CDR3 sequence: CASSWKRTSGGYEQYF. The CDR3 coding sequence is TGTGCCAGCAGTTGGAAAAGGACTAGCGGGGGCTACGAGCAGTACTTC.

The genes are TRBV10-2 and TRBJ1-3; D gene uncertain. This CDR3 region has 11 residues. The V end was cut by 8 bases, the J end by 4 bases, with 6 bases between. CDR1 WSHSY and CDR2 SAAADI come from the germline V gene. The CDR3: CASSQGNTIYF. CDR3 sequence (DNA): TGCGCCAGCTCACAGGGAAACACCATATATTTT.

This clone was seen a few times. The rearrangement links TRBV6-5 to TRBJ1-6; the D is unclear. The CDR3 contains 12 residues. Trimming shortened V by 7 bases and J by 9 bases, and 10 bases separated the two germline ends. CDR1 and CDR2 from the germline V gene are MNHEY and SVGAGI. CDR3 DNA sequence: TGTGCCAGCACCCGTGAGGGTTCACCCCTCCACTTT. Amino acid sequence: CASTREGSPLHF.

V usage is TRBV5-6 and J usage is TRBJ1-3; the D is unclear. Trimming stripped 4 bases from V and 0 bases from J, with 17 bases between. In germline, CDR1 is SGHDT, CDR2 YYEEEE. The CDR3 has 17 amino acids. CDR3 coding DNA: TGTGCCAGCAGCGTTACGTTGTCACTGGGCTCTGGAAACACCATATATTTT. Translating gives CASSVTLSLGSGNTIYF.

Only a few counts were recorded for this clone. This chain links TRBV19 with TRBJ1-5; 7 positions match TRBD1. Germline trimming cut 6 bases from V and 4 bases from J; bases unmatched to any gene: 15. Germline loops: CDR1 LNHDA, CDR2 SQIVND (reference sequence). CDR3 length: 17 amino acids. The CDR3, as DNA: TGTGCCAGTAGGGGCATAACCGGACAGGCCACAAATCAGCCCCAGCATTTT. It codes for CASRGITGQATNQPQHF.

V is TRBV5-1 and J is TRBJ1-6; 8 nucleotides line up with TRBD1. The CDR3 sequence is 19 residues long. The germline CDR1 and CDR2 sequences are SGHRS and YFSETQ. J was trimmed by 0 bases and V by 0 bases; bases with no gene match: 8. CDR3 amino acids: CASSLGQGALSSYNSPLHF. The CDR3 DNA sequence: TGCGCCAGCAGCTTGGGGCAGGGGGCACTTAGCTCCTATAATTCACCCCTCCACTTT. Supplemented by reference TRBV5-1 and TRBJ1-6, the full variable domain reads KAGVTQTPRYLIKTRGQQVTLSCSPISGHRSVSWYQQTPGQGLQFLFEYFSETQRNKGNFPGRFSGRQFSNSRSEMNVSTLELGDSALYLCASSLGQGALSSYNSPLHFGNGTRLTVT.

The chain is built from TRBV30 and TRBJ2-2; the D is unclear. This CDR3 is 12 amino acids long. The germline V gene has CDR1 GTSNPN and CDR2 SVGIG (reference sequence). V was cut by 3 bases and J by 6 bases, with 8 bases left in between. This CDR3 is CAWSAKSGELFF. CDR3 nucleotides: TGTGCCTGGAGCGCTAAGTCCGGGGAGCTGTTTTTT.